This T cell receptor beta chain was captured in a study of graft-versus-host responses after intestinal transplantation. Study-level background: Grafts were multivisceral, liver-intestinal, or isolated intestinal. Induction with anti-thymocyte globulin, then tacrolimus and steroids for roughly 3 years, was given to all recipients.

Graft material was processed, releasing intraepithelial and lamina propria lymphocytes. Broader study findings: Researchers found GvH clones in recipient marrow, and some showed up first in ileum or blood. Allograft clonal ratios (graft-versus-host to host-versus-graft) were high in patients who had graft-donor T cell macrochimerism.

TCRdb's table, derived via immunoSEQ multiplex PCR, lists solely in-frame clones and lacks some. The sample records about 29,000 clones, 80% being singletons. V was trimmed by 4 bases and J by 3 bases, leaving 16 bases between them. This CDR3 has 16 residues. Germline-derived CDR1 and CDR2 are MNHNY and SVGAGI (reference sequence). On this clone itself: Its matching antigen is unknown.

The source was ileum tissue, collected 98 days after intestinal transplantation. This clonotype originated in a human patient who received an intestinal transplant, so some T cells may come from the graft donor. This chain uses TRBV6-6 with TRBJ1-5; TRBD1 is a possible D gene (5 bases). The CDR3 DNA reads TGTGCCAGCAGTTCAATCCTGACAGCAGACAATCAGCCCCAGCATTTT. Translating it yields CASSSILTADNQPQHF.